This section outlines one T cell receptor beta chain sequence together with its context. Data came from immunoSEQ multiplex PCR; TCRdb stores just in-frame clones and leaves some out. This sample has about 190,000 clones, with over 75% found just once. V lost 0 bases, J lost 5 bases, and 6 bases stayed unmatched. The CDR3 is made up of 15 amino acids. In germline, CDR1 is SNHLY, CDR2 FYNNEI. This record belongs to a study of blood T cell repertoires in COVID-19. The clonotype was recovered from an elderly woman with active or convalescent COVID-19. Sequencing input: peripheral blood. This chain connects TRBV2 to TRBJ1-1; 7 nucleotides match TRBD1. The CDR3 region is CASSEAQTGRTEAFF. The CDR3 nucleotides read TGTGCCAGCAGTGAAGCCCAGACAGGGAGGACTGAAGCTTTCTTT. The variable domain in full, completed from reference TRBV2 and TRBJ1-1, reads EPEVTQTPSHQVTQMGQEVILRCVPISNHLYFYWYRQILGQKVEFLVSFYNNEISEKSEIFDDQFSVERPDGSNFTLKIRSTKLEDSAMYFCASSEAQTGRTEAFFGQGTRLTVV.